These 19 T cell receptor beta chains were sequenced from one sample in a study of control samples from healthy donors and cancer patients. Using immunoSEQ multiplex PCR, the repertoire was profiled, and TCRdb retains in-frame clones only, with some absent. The profile shows roughly 180,000 clones, roughly 95% of them singletons. Sample: blood. Receptors were obtained from a woman aged 55-70 years in good health.

As for this clone: Its ends do not fully match the called genes, so a read error is possible. V and J are TRBV2 and TRBJ1-1; D gene unclear. CDR1 and CDR2 (germline): SNHLY, FYNNEI. CDR3 length: 11 residues. CDR3 in amino acids: CASPDETEAFF. The DNA for the CDR3 is TGTGCCAGCCCGGACGAGACTGAGGCTTTCTTT. Complete variable domain (other parts from reference TRBV2 and TRBJ1-1): EPEVTQTPSHQVTQMGQEVILRCVPISNHLYFYWYRQILGQKVEFLVSFYNNEISEKSEIFDDQFSVERPDGSNFTLKIRSTKLEDSAMYFCASPDETEAFFGQGTRLTVV.

The chain uses TRBV6-2 or TRBV6-3 and TRBJ2-7, with D unresolved. V was cut by 4 bases and J by 2 bases, with 6 bases left in between. In germline, CDR1 is MNHEY, CDR2 SVGEGT. This CDR3 is built from 12 residues. CDR3 bases: TGTGCCAGCAGTTCCCTCGCCTACGAGCAGTACTTC. Translation gives CASSSLAYEQYF.

The chain uses TRBV12-3 or TRBV12-4 and TRBJ1-1; D not certain. There are 13 residues in the CDR3. V was trimmed by 7 bases and J by 1 base, leaving 10 bases between them. In DNA, the CDR3 is TGTGCCAGCACCCAAGGAGGGAACACTGAAGCTTTCTTT. Its protein product is CASTQGGNTEAFF.

This chain joins TRBV3-1 (or the pseudogene TRBV3-2) and TRBJ1-5; no definite D call. V was clipped by 3 bases and J by 3 bases, with 6 bases between them. This CDR3 contains 13 residues. In germline, CDR1 is LGHDT, CDR2 YNNKEL (reference sequence). The CDR3 DNA reads as TGTGCCAGCAGCCATGAACCCAATCAGCCCCAGCATTTT. Translation gives CASSHEPNQPQHF.

The chain recombines TRBV6-2 or TRBV6-3 with TRBJ2-1; 8 bases match TRBD1. In germline, CDR1 is MNHEY, CDR2 SVGEGT. The CDR3 is 16 residues long. V lost 4 bases, J lost 0 bases, and 5 bases stayed unmatched. CDR3 nucleotides: TGTGCCAGCAGTTCGCGGACAGGGAGCTCCTACAATGAGCAGTTCTTC. This sequence encodes CASSSRTGSSYNEQFF.

The J gene is TRBJ1-2, the V gene TRBV10-1; D might be TRBD1 (5 bases). This CDR3 is 18 amino acids long. The germline V gene has CDR1 WNHNN and CDR2 SYGVQD (reference sequence). V was cut by 5 bases and J by 0 bases, with 22 bases left in between. As DNA, the CDR3 is TGCGCCAGCAGTAGCCCATACCGGGACGGCCTTACTAACTATGGCTACACCTTC. It translates to CASSSPYRDGLTNYGYTF.

The chain joins TRBV7-2 to TRBJ1-2, with D perhaps TRBD1 (6 bases). Trimming stripped 0 bases from V and 6 bases from J, with 17 bases between. The CDR3 has 16 amino acids. Germline V CDR1 and CDR2: SGHTA, FQGNSA. The CDR3 nucleotides are TGTGCCAGCAGCTTAGCCCGGACAGCGACTTTGGATGGCTACACCTTC. Protein: CASSLARTATLDGYTF. The variable domain in full, with the rest retrieved from reference TRBV7-2 and TRBJ1-2, is GAGVSQSPSNKVTEKGKDVELRCDPISGHTALYWYRQSLGQGLEFLIYFQGNSAPDKSGLPSDRFSAERTGGSVSTLTIQRTQQEDSAVYLCASSLARTATLDGYTFGSGTRLTVV.

The genes are TRBV7-2 and TRBJ1-5, with no clear D. Trimming removed 5 bases at V and 6 bases at J, with 11 bases between. The CDR3 covers 13 residues. Germline assignment: CDR1 SGHTA and CDR2 FQGNSA. The CDR3 sequence is CASSLRESQPQHF. CDR3 nucleotide sequence: TGTGCCAGCAGCCTCCGGGAAAGTCAGCCCCAGCATTTT.

The V gene is TRBV7-6, the J gene TRBJ2-1, with D tentatively TRBD2 (5 bases). This CDR3 has 15 amino acids. Germline CDR1 and CDR2: SGHVS and FNYEAQ. Trimming removed 5 bases from V and 2 bases from J, with 13 bases in between. The CDR3 coding sequence is TGTGCCAGCAGCCTCCAAGACGGGGCCTACAATGAGCAGTTCTTC. Amino acid sequence: CASSLQDGAYNEQFF.

This clone was recorded once. CDR3 region: CASSRQGREQFF. The DNA for the CDR3 is TGTGCCAGCAGTCGGCAAGGTCGTGAGCAGTTCTTC. The chain couples TRBV6-5 to TRBJ2-1; unclear D gene. This CDR3 has 12 residues. The germline V and J ends were trimmed by 5 bases and 9 bases, with 11 bases remaining between them. Germline V lookup: CDR1 MNHEY, CDR2 SVGAGI.

This chain links TRBV7-2 with TRBJ2-3, with D unresolved. This CDR3 has 15 residues. Trimming took off 0 bases at V and 0 bases at J, with 7 bases between the two ends. Per the germline V gene, CDR1 is SGHTA and CDR2 is FQGNSA. CDR3 nucleotide sequence: TGTGCCAGCAGCTTAGCGGGGTTCAGCACAGATACGCAGTATTTT. Its protein product is CASSLAGFSTDTQYF.

The chain links TRBV11-3 to TRBJ2-1; 9 bases agree with TRBD2. Germline assignment: CDR1 SGHNT and CDR2 YENEEA. The CDR3 is 15 residues long. The V gene end was trimmed by 5 bases and the J gene end by 9 bases; junction bases not matched to a gene: 11. CDR3 DNA: TGTGCCAGCAGCGTTGGTGGCGGGGGGGTGCTTGAGCAGTTCTTC. Encoded protein: CASSVGGGGVLEQFF.

The V and J genes are TRBV18 and TRBJ2-7; possible D gene TRBD2, 5 bases. The germline V gene has CDR1 KGHSH and CDR2 LQKENI. The V and J ends lost 2 bases and 0 bases respectively, with 20 bases between them. This CDR3 is 18 amino acids long. CDR3 DNA: TGTGCCAGCTCACCAGGAGCCCCGCTACTTGGGAGCTCCTACGAGCAGTACTTC. Translating it yields CASSPGAPLLGSSYEQYF.

V is TRBV10-3 and J is TRBJ2-4, with 9 bases fitting TRBD2. Germline assignment: CDR1 ENHRY and CDR2 SYGVKD. The V segment lost 0 bases and the J segment 2 bases; nucleotides outside the gene matches: 2. The CDR3 is made up of 16 amino acids. Here the CDR3 reads CAISESRGGPKNIQYF. The DNA of the CDR3 is TGTGCCATCAGTGAGTCGCGGGGGGGCCCCAAAAACATTCAGTACTTC.

This chain links TRBV6-5 with TRBJ1-2; D gene uncertain. This CDR3 region has 16 residues. V was shortened by 2 bases and J by 4 bases, with 17 bases between the two germline ends. The germline V gene encodes CDR1 MNHEY and CDR2 SVGAGI. The CDR3 protein is CASSYTPGARFYGYTF. CDR3 in DNA: TGTGCCAGCAGTTACACTCCGGGAGCACGATTCTATGGCTACACCTTC.

This clone was seen just once. V gene TRBV27 combines with J gene TRBJ1-5; perhaps TRBD1 as D (6 bases). The CDR3 spans 14 residues. V lost 2 bases, J lost 4 bases, and 9 bases lay in between. The germline V gene has CDR1 MNHEY and CDR2 SMNVEV (reference sequence). CDR3: CASSLRDTNQPQHF. The CDR3 DNA reads as TGTGCCAGCAGTTTAAGGGACACGAATCAGCCCCAGCATTTT.

The chain joins TRBV18 to TRBJ2-5; tentatively, D is TRBD1 (5 bases). The V end was cut by 2 bases, the J end by 5 bases, with 12 bases between. The germline V gene encodes CDR1 KGHSH and CDR2 LQKENI. The CDR3 covers 14 residues. The CDR3 region has the DNA TGTGCCAGCTCACCAGCCAGGGTCCAGGAGACCCAGTACTTC. Translating gives CASSPARVQETQYF. Variable domain in full (rest from reference TRBV18 and TRBJ2-5): NAGVMQNPRHLVRRRGQEARLRCSPMKGHSHVYWYRQLPEEGLKFMVYLQKENIIDESGMPKERFSAEFPKEGPSILRIQQVVRGDSAAYFCASSPARVQETQYFGPGTRLLVL.

This clone was picked up a small number of times. This chain links TRBV18 with TRBJ1-2; D is possibly TRBD1 (6 bases). Germline-derived CDR1 and CDR2 are KGHSH and LQKENI. This CDR3 region has 14 residues. Trimming removed 2 bases from V and 6 bases from J, with 13 bases in between. CDR3 coding DNA: TGTGCCAGCTCACCAGATCTGCAGGGGCATGGCTACACCTTC. Its translation is CASSPDLQGHGYTF.

The chain carries TRBV7-8 and TRBJ2-7; 8 nucleotides match TRBD1. Germline V gene lookup returns CDR1 SGHVS and CDR2 FQNEAQ. There are 15 residues in the CDR3. Trimming removed 2 bases from V and 1 base from J; junction bases left unmatched: 4. Written as DNA, the CDR3 is TGTGCCAGCAGCTTAATGAGACAGGGGTCCTACGAGCAGTACTTC. It codes for CASSLMRQGSYEQYF.